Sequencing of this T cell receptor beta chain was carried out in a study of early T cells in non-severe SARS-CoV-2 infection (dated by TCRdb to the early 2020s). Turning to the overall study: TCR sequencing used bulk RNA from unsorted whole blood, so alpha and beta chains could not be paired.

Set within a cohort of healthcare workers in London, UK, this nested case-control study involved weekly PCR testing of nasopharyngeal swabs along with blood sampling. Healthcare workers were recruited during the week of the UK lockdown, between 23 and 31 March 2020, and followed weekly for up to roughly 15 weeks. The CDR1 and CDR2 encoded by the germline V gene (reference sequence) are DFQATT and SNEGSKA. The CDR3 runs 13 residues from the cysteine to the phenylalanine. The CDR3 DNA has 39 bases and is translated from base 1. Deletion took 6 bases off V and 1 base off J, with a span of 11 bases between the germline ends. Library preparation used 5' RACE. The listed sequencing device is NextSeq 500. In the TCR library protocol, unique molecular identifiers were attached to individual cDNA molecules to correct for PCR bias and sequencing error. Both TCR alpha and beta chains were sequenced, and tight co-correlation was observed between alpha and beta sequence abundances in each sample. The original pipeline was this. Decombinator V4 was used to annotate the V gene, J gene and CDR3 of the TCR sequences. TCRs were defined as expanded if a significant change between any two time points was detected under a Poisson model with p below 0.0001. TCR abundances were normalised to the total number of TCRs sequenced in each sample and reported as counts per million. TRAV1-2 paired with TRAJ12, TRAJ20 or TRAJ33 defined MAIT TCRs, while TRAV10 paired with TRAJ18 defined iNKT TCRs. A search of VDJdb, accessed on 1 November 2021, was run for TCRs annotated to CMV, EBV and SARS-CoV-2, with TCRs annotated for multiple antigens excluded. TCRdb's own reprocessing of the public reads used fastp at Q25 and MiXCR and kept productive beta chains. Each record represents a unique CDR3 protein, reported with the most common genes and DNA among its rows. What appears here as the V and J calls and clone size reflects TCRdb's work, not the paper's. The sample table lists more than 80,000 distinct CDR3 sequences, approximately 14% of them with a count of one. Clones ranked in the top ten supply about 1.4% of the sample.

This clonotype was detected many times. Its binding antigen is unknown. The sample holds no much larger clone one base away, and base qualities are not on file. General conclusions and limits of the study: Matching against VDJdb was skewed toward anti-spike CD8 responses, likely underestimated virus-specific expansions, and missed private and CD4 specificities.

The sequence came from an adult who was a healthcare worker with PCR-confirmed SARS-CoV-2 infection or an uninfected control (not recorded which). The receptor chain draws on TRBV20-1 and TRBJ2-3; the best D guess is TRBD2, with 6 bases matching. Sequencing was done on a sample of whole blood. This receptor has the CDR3 CSAPQRGTDTQYF. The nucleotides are TGCAGTGCCCCCCAGCGGGGCACAGATACGCAGTATTTT.